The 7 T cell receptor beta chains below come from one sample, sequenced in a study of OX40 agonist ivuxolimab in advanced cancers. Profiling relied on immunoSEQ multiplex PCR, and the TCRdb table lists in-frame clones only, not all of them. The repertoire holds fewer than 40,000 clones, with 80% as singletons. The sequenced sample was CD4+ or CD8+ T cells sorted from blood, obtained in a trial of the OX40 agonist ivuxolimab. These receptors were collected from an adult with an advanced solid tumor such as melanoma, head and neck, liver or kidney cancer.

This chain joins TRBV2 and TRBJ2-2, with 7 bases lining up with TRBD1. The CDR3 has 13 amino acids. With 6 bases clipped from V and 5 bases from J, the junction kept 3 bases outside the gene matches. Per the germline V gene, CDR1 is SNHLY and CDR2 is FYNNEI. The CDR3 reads CASRYRGTGELFF. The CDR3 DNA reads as TGTGCCAGCAGATACAGGGGTACCGGGGAGCTGTTTTTT.

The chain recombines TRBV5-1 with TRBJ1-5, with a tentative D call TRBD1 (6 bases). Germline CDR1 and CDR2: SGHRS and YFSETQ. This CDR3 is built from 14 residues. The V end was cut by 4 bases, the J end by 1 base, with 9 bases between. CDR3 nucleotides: TGCGCCAGCAGCACGGACAGAAGCAATCAGCCCCAGCATTTT. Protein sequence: CASSTDRSNQPQHF.

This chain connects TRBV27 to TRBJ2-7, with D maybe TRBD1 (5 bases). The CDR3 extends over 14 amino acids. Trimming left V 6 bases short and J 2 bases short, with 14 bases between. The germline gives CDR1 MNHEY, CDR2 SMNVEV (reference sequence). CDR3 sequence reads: CASSTVDRTYEQYF. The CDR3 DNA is TGTGCCAGCAGCACCGTCGACAGAACCTACGAGCAGTACTTC.

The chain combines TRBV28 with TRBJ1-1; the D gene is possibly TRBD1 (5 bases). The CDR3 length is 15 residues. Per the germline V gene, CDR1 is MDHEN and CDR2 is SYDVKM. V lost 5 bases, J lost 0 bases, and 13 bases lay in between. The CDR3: CASSRQGPLNTEAFF. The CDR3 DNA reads TGTGCCAGCAGTCGTCAGGGCCCCCTGAACACTGAAGCTTTCTTT.

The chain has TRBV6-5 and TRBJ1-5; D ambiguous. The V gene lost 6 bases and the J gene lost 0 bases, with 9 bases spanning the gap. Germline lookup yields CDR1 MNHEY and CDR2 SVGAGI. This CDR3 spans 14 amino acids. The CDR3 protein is CASSRSFSNQPQHF. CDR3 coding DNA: TGTGCCAGCAGCCGGTCATTTAGCAATCAGCCCCAGCATTTT.

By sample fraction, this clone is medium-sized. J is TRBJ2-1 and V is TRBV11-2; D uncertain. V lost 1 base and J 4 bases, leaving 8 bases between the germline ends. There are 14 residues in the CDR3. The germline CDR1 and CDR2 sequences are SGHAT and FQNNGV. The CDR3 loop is CASSLGYAYNEQFF. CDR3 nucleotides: TGTGCCAGCAGCTTAGGCTATGCGTACAATGAGCAGTTCTTC.

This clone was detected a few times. This CDR3 reads CASSFSEGSSQYF. CDR3 DNA sequence: TGTGCCAGCAGCTTCTCTGAAGGGTCGTCCCAGTACTTC. The chain uses TRBV7-9 and TRBJ2-5, with D unresolved. CDR1 and CDR2 from the germline V gene are SEHNR and FQNEAQ (reference sequence). The V gene lost 3 bases and the J gene lost 9 bases, with 14 bases spanning the gap. The CDR3 has 13 amino acids.